This TCR beta chain was captured by sequencing in a study of blood T cell repertoires in COVID-19. In the original workflow: Amplifying reference gene primers gave estimates of nucleated cell counts. Using immunoSEQ multiplex PCR, the repertoire was profiled, and TCRdb retains in-frame clones only, with some absent. Clone size and the V and J calls come from that table; the DNA yielded D and trimming. The sample has about 200,000 clones; around 88% are singletons. Exposed study participants had met a COVID-19 case within 2 weeks before entry. The CDR3 runs 14 residues. V lost 4 bases and J 2 bases, leaving 12 bases between the germline ends. From germline, CDR1 is KGHSH and CDR2 LQKENI.

The rearrangement uses TRBV18 and TRBJ2-7, with D perhaps TRBD2 (5 bases). Sample: PBMCs or T cells enriched from blood (not recorded which). This clonotype was obtained from a woman in her 30s who had been exposed to COVID-19. The CDR3 region is CASSLGPGTYEQYF. The CDR3 DNA sequence: TGTGCCAGCTCACTCGGCCCGGGGACCTACGAGCAGTACTTC. The full variable domain, its missing parts supplied by reference TRBV18 and TRBJ2-7, is NAGVMQNPRHLVRRRGQEARLRCSPMKGHSHVYWYRQLPEEGLKFMVYLQKENIIDESGMPKERFSAEFPKEGPSILRIQQVVRGDSAAYFCASSLGPGTYEQYFGPGTRLTVT.